This T cell receptor beta chain appears in the sequencing data of a study of graft-versus-host responses after intestinal transplantation. On the study more broadly: As for transplant type, recipients had multivisceral, liver-intestinal, or isolated intestinal grafts.

This CDR3 contains 14 residues. The germline V gene encodes CDR1 SGHRS and CDR2 YFSETQ. Trimming left V 0 bases short and J 0 bases short, with 6 bases between. Regarding this clone: Its antigen is unknown.

Method: immunoSEQ multiplex PCR; TCRdb's copy keeps in-frame clones and lacks some. The table includes approximately 80,000 clones, roughly 89% detected once. Study outcomes and limitations: High graft-versus-host to host-versus-graft clonal ratios were seen in allografts of patients with graft-donor T cell macrochimerism. Early HvG declines after transplant were associated with peak circulating GvH clone levels.

The genes are TRBV5-1 and TRBJ1-1; D gene unclear. The sequence was obtained from a human donor who received an intestinal transplant. Material: unstimulated CD4+ T cells sorted from spleen or lymph node cells, obtained before intestinal transplant. CDR3 sequence: CASSLEEVNTEAFF. The CDR3 DNA follows: TGCGCCAGCAGCTTGGAGGAGGTGAACACTGAAGCTTTCTTT.